The 27 T cell receptor beta chains below come from one sample, sequenced in a study of graft-versus-host responses after intestinal transplantation. TCRdb's table, derived via immunoSEQ multiplex PCR, lists solely in-frame clones and lacks some. The repertoire holds roughly 39,000 clones, with roughly 96% as singletons. Antigens for these TCRs are unknown. The sequencing here drew on unstimulated CD8+ T cells sorted from spleen or lymph node cells, taken before transplant. Receptor source: a human donor who was the organ donor for an intestinal transplant.

In regard to this clone: An end of the junction differs from the germline gene, which may be a read error. The sample carries other DNA sequences with the same CDR3. This chain joins TRBV5-1 and TRBJ1-1; TRBD1 matches at 9 bases. Germline V gene sequence: CDR1 SGHRS, CDR2 YFSETQ. The CDR3 extends over 16 amino acids. The CDR3 coding sequence is TGCGCCAGCAGCTTCCCGGGACAGGGTTTGAACACTGAAGCCTTCTTT. This translates into CASSFPGQGLNTEAFF.

The chain recombines TRBV4-3 with TRBJ2-7; tentative D call: TRBD2 (7 bases). V lost 0 bases and J 2 bases, leaving 11 bases between the germline ends. Looked up from germline, CDR1 is LGHNA and CDR2 is YSLEER. The CDR3 covers 15 residues. CDR3 coding DNA: TGCGCCAGCAGCCAAGATCACGGGGGGCCCTACGAGCAGTACTTC. This sequence encodes CASSQDHGGPYEQYF.

This clone appeared once. The gene calls are TRBV11-1 and TRBJ2-3; maybe TRBD1 (5 bases). This CDR3 contains 12 residues. CDR1 is SGHAT, CDR2 FQDESV, per germline (reference sequence). V lost 6 bases, J lost 3 bases, and 7 bases lay in between. CDR3 bases: TGTGCCAGCAGTCCAGGGACAGATACGCAGTATTTT. Encoded protein: CASSPGTDTQYF.

The chain uses TRBV6-5 and TRBJ1-5; D remains unclear. From germline, CDR1 is MNHEY and CDR2 SVGAGI. The CDR3 consists of 13 residues. V shed 2 bases and J shed 6 bases, with 8 bases lying between them. CDR3 in DNA: TGTGCCAGCAGTTACGGGTGGGGTCAGCCCCAGCATTTT. Amino acids: CASSYGWGQPQHF.

CDR3 nucleotides: TGTGCCAGCAGTCCCCGGAACCAAGAGACCCAGTACTTC. It codes for CASSPRNQETQYF. The rearrangement links TRBV6-5 to TRBJ2-5; D gene unclear. The CDR3 extends over 13 amino acids. Trimming stripped 5 bases from V and 0 bases from J, with 7 bases between. Germline-derived CDR1 and CDR2 are MNHEY and SVGAGI.

V and J are TRBV5-5 and TRBJ1-5, with D perhaps TRBD1 (5 bases). The V and J ends lost 0 bases and 7 bases respectively, with 8 bases between them. The CDR3 contains 13 residues. Germline CDR1 reads SGHKS; CDR2 reads YYEKEE (reference sequence). The chain's CDR3 is CASSLEGFQPQHF. The CDR3, as DNA: TGTGCCAGCAGCTTGGAGGGGTTCCAGCCCCAGCATTTT. The full variable domain, with the rest looked up from reference TRBV5-5 and TRBJ1-5, is DAGVTQSPTHLIKTRGQQVTLRCSPISGHKSVSWYQQVLGQGPQFIFQYYEKEERGRGNFPDRFSARQFPNYSSELNVNALLLGDSALYLCASSLEGFQPQHFGDGTRLSIL.

Only one count was recorded for this clone. The genes are TRBV9 and TRBJ2-7; D gene ambiguous. Per the germline V gene, CDR1 is SGDLS and CDR2 is YYNGEE. The V gene lost 0 bases and the J gene lost 2 bases, with 9 bases spanning the gap. The CDR3 is 14 residues long. The CDR3 spells CASSVGPEAYEQYF. In DNA, the CDR3 is TGTGCCAGCAGCGTAGGCCCAGAAGCCTACGAGCAGTACTTC. Drawing the rest from reference TRBV9 and TRBJ2-7, the complete variable domain is DSGVTQTPKHLITATGQRVTLRCSPRSGDLSVYWYQQSLDQGLQFLIQYYNGEERAKGNILERFSAQQFPDLHSELNLSSLELGDSALYFCASSVGPEAYEQYFGPGTRLTVT.

The chain employs TRBV5-4 and TRBJ2-7, with TRBD1 matching 7 bases. CDR3 length equals 14 residues. The ends lost 4 bases at V and 6 bases at J; junction bases unmatched: 10. CDR1 SGHNT and CDR2 YYREEE come from the germline V gene (reference sequence). CDR3 nucleotides: TGTGCCAGCAGCACAAGGGACAGCTGGTCCGAGCAGTACTTC. Translating gives CASSTRDSWSEQYF.

The rearrangement joins TRBV9 to TRBJ2-1; 16 nucleotides line up with TRBD2. In germline, CDR1 is SGDLS, CDR2 YYNGEE. The V gene end was trimmed by 3 bases and the J gene end by 5 bases; junction bases not matched to a gene: 5. This CDR3 comprises 17 residues. The chain's CDR3 is CASSGGLAGGLHNEQFF. DNA for the CDR3: TGTGCCAGCAGCGGGGGACTAGCGGGGGGGCTGCACAATGAGCAGTTCTTC.

The sample holds one count of this clone. The CDR3 loop is CATSYQRQGNYGYTF. DNA for the CDR3: TGTGCCACCAGTTACCAACGACAGGGGAACTATGGCTACACCTTC. The chain couples TRBV15 to TRBJ1-2; TRBD1 matches at 8 bases. CDR3 length: 15 residues. Germline lookup yields CDR1 LNHNV and CDR2 YYDKDF (reference sequence). Germline trimming cut 6 bases from V and 2 bases from J; bases unmatched to any gene: 8.

For the CDR3, the DNA is TGTGCCAGCAGTTTATCGGTAGCGGGTGCCGATACGCAGTATTTT. Its protein is CASSLSVAGADTQYF. The chain is built from TRBV27 and TRBJ2-3, with 7 positions matching TRBD2. V trimming: 0 bases; J trimming: 6 bases; junction bases outside the gene matches: 6. The CDR3 is 15 residues long. Germline V CDR1 and CDR2: MNHEY, SMNVEV (reference sequence).

The chain joins TRBV7-8 to TRBJ1-2, with a weak D call TRBD1 (6 bases). Germline CDR1 reads SGHVS; CDR2 reads FQNEAQ. This CDR3 has 17 amino acids. The V end was cut by 2 bases, the J end by 0 bases, with 16 bases between. CDR3 in amino acids: CASSLWQATGPNYGYTF. The CDR3 nucleotides read TGTGCCAGCAGCTTATGGCAGGCGACAGGCCCTAACTATGGCTACACCTTC.

This clone showed up just once. The genes are TRBV30 and TRBJ2-7, with 11 nucleotides matching TRBD2. V was clipped by 3 bases and J by 3 bases; unmatched bases: 7. The CDR3 runs 15 residues. Germline V CDR1 and CDR2: GTSNPN, SVGIG (reference sequence). CDR3 region: CAWRPYSGGDYEQYF. CDR3 nucleotides: TGTGCCTGGAGGCCTTATAGCGGGGGGGACTACGAGCAGTACTTC.

The chain links TRBV4-2 to TRBJ2-5, with 10 bases lining up with TRBD2. From germline, CDR1 is LGHNA and CDR2 YNFKEQ. The CDR3 consists of 17 residues. With V trimmed by 0 bases and J by 5 bases, 9 bases remained unmatched. For the CDR3, the DNA is TGTGCCAGCAGCCAAGATCGTGGTAGCGGGGGGTGGGAGACCCAGTACTTC. Amino acids: CASSQDRGSGGWETQYF.

CDR3 DNA: TGTGCCAGCAGCCAAACCTGGGGGGCCTCTGGAAACACCATATATTTT. It is translated as CASSQTWGASGNTIYF. The genes are TRBV11-2 and TRBJ1-3, with a tentative D call TRBD1 (6 bases). Trimming removed 5 bases from V and 0 bases from J, with 14 bases in between. Germline-derived CDR1 and CDR2 are SGHAT and FQNNGV. The CDR3 spans 16 residues. Together with reference TRBV11-2 and TRBJ1-3, the CDR3 gives the full variable domain: EAGVAQSPRYKIIEKRQSVAFWCNPISGHATLYWYQQILGQGPKLLIQFQNNGVVDDSQLPKDRFSAERLKGVDSTLKIQPAKLEDSAVYLCASSQTWGASGNTIYFGEGSWLTVV.

The chain couples TRBV5-1 to TRBJ1-2, with no clear D. Germline V gives CDR1 SGHRS, CDR2 YFSETQ. CDR3 size: 12 residues. Trimming shortened V by 0 bases and J by 6 bases, and 6 bases separated the two germline ends. The CDR3 is CASSLAADGYTF. CDR3 sequence (DNA): TGCGCCAGCAGCTTGGCCGCGGATGGCTACACCTTC.

The sample holds a few counts of this clone. This chain joins TRBV7-9 and TRBJ2-3; D is uncertain. The ends were cut back, 2 bases at V and 6 bases at J, with 12 bases in the middle. Germline loops: CDR1 SEHNR, CDR2 FQNEAQ (reference sequence). The CDR3 spans 14 residues. CDR3 in amino acids: CASSLRIPGDTQYF. The DNA of the CDR3 is TGTGCCAGCAGCTTACGGATCCCTGGGGATACGCAGTATTTT.

The chain is built from TRBV11-1 and TRBJ1-2; 7 bases fit TRBD1. This CDR3 spans 12 amino acids. The junction had 1 base not matched to a gene; V was cut back by 4 bases and J by 5 bases. Germline-derived CDR1 and CDR2 are SGHAT and FQDESV (reference sequence). This chain's CDR3 is CASSSTGYGYTF. Written as DNA, the CDR3 is TGTGCCAGCAGCTCGACAGGGTATGGCTACACCTTC.

CDR3: CASRLAGGPYNEQFF. As DNA, the CDR3 is TGTGCCAGCAGACTAGCGGGGGGGCCTTACAATGAGCAGTTCTTC. The chain combines TRBV5-4 with TRBJ2-1, with 13 bases matching TRBD2. The CDR3 consists of 15 residues. The V gene's germline CDR1 is SGHNT and CDR2 YYREEE (reference sequence). With V trimmed by 5 bases and J by 4 bases, 3 bases remained unmatched.

This clone was counted a single time. For the CDR3, the DNA is TGTGCCAGCTCGGGGGGTTTGGGTGAGCAGTTCTTC. Amino acid sequence: CASSGGLGEQFF. The chain couples TRBV27 to TRBJ2-1; 7 bases are shared with TRBD2. This CDR3 comprises 12 residues. CDR1 and CDR2 (germline): MNHEY, SMNVEV (reference sequence). V lost 8 bases to trimming and J lost 9 bases; unmatched junction nucleotides: 7.

The CDR3 reads CASSQELAGDYNEQFF. The CDR3 bases are TGCGCCAGCAGCCAAGAACTAGCGGGAGATTACAATGAGCAGTTCTTC. V and J are TRBV4-1 and TRBJ2-1; 11 nucleotides match TRBD2. This CDR3 region has 16 residues. Germline V CDR1 and CDR2: MGHRA, YSYEKL. J gave up 4 bases and V 0 bases, and 2 bases lay outside the gene matches.

This CDR3 is CASSLDLGQPLPYNSPLHF. The CDR3 DNA sequence: TGTGCCAGCAGTTTAGATCTCGGGCAGCCTTTACCTTATAATTCACCCCTCCACTTT. The J gene is TRBJ1-6, the V gene TRBV28, with D uncertain. Germline assignment: CDR1 MDHEN and CDR2 SYDVKM. The V gene lost 2 bases and the J gene lost 4 bases, with 21 bases spanning the gap. The CDR3 covers 19 residues. The entire variable domain, with the rest obtained from reference TRBV28 and TRBJ1-6, is as follows: DVKVTQSSRYLVKRTGEKVFLECVQDMDHENMFWYRQDPGLGLRLIYFSYDVKMKEKGDIPEGYSVSREKKERFSLILESASTNQTSMYLCASSLDLGQPLPYNSPLHFGNGTRLTVT.

J is TRBJ1-1 and V is TRBV6-6, with TRBD1 matching over 8 bases. CDR3 length: 15 amino acids. V lost 2 bases, J lost 5 bases, and 7 bases stayed unmatched. CDR1 MNHNY and CDR2 SVGAGI come from the germline V gene (reference sequence). This chain's CDR3 is CASSYLDREGTEAFF. In nucleotides, the CDR3 is TGTGCCAGCAGTTACCTGGACAGGGAGGGTACTGAAGCTTTCTTT.

V gene TRBV5-8 combines with J gene TRBJ2-1; D is unresolved. Germline V lookup: CDR1 SGHTS, CDR2 YDEGEE. The germline V and J ends were trimmed by 4 bases and 2 bases, with 10 bases remaining between them. This CDR3 has 14 residues. The CDR3 region is CASSPRTPYNEQFF. The CDR3 region has the DNA TGTGCCAGCAGCCCCCGAACACCCTACAATGAGCAGTTCTTC.

The rearrangement links TRBV28 to TRBJ1-2; no clear D. Trimming stripped 1 base from V and 4 bases from J, with 1 base between. This CDR3 spans 11 amino acids. Germline V gene data show CDR1 as MDHEN and CDR2 as SYDVKM. CDR3 protein: CASSLSYGYTF. CDR3 coding DNA: TGTGCCAGCAGTTTATCCTATGGCTACACCTTC.

The chain combines TRBV28 with TRBJ1-4; D might be TRBD1 (5 bases). The CDR3 is 15 residues long. The V and J ends lost 3 bases and 4 bases respectively, with 12 bases between them. CDR1 MDHEN and CDR2 SYDVKM come from the germline V gene. The CDR3 sequence is CASSLGGRFNEKLFF. The DNA for the CDR3 is TGTGCCAGCAGTTTGGGGGGTCGGTTTAATGAAAAACTGTTTTTT.

This chain connects TRBV19 to TRBJ2-1; possible D gene TRBD1, 6 bases. V was pared by 0 bases and J by 0 bases, with 6 bases between. In germline, CDR1 is LNHDA, CDR2 SQIVND (reference sequence). This CDR3 is 15 amino acids long. The CDR3 is CASSIEGGSYNEQFF. The DNA of the CDR3 is TGTGCCAGTAGTATAGAAGGGGGCTCCTACAATGAGCAGTTCTTC.